This note documents a single T cell receptor beta chain sequence. Germline CDR1 reads MGHRA; CDR2 reads YSYEKL. CDR3 length equals 16 residues. The V segment lost 4 bases and the J segment 7 bases; nucleotides outside the gene matches: 10. This entry comes from a study of blood T cell repertoires in COVID-19. Across the study: From T cells, B-cell-depleted T cells, or PBMCs came the material, which was cDNA or gDNA.

In the original processing: Using reference gene primer amplification, nucleated cell counts were estimated. The repertoire was sequenced with immunoSEQ multiplex PCR; TCRdb's copy has only in-frame clones and lacks some. That table supplies the V and J calls and clone size; D and trimming were determined from the DNA. The sample lists 90,000 to 140,000 clones, about 75% seen once, with just under 20% in the top ten. This TCR came from a woman in her seventies with acute or convalescent COVID-19. The chain couples TRBV4-1 to TRBJ1-6; 7 bases line up with TRBD1. The sequenced material came from peripheral blood. CDR3: CASSRTLGTANSPLHF. For the CDR3, the DNA is TGCGCCAGCAGCCGGACCCTTGGGACAGCCAATTCACCCCTCCACTTT.